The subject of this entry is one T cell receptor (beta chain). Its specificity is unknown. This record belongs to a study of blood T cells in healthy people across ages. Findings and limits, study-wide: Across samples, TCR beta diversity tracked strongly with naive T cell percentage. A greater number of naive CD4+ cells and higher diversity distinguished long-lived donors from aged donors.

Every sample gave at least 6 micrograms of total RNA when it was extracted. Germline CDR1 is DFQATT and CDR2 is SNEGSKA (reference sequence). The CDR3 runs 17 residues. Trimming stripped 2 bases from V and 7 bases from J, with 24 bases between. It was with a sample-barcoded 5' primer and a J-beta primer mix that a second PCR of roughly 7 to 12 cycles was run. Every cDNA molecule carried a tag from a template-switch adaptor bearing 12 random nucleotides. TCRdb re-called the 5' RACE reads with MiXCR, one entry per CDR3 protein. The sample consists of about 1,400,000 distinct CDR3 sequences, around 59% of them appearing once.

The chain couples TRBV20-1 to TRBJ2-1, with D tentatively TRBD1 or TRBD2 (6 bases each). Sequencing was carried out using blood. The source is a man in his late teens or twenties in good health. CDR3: CSARRPGDARGRNEQFF. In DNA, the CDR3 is TGCAGTGCTAGACGACCGGGGGACGCCAGGGGTCGGAATGAGCAGTTCTTC.